These T cell receptor beta chains were read from a single sample in a study of cytomegalovirus exposure and HLA in healthy donors. Generated by immunoSEQ multiplex PCR, the TCRdb table keeps only in-frame clones and is missing some. This table holds about 200,000 clones, around 80% found once. The sample taken for sequencing was PBMCs. These receptors came from a man between 18 and 29 years old in good health and CMV-seronegative. Each CDR3 is given with its conserved first and last residue. The D gene is left open where the match is weak. Clone size is stated in some rows and not others, as once, few, many or a class when expanded.

abundance	d_gene	j_gene	v_gene	CDR3aa	CDR3nt
NA	TRBD2	TRBJ2-1	TRBV6-5	CASSYSSGNEQFF	TGTGCCAGCAGTTATTCTAGCGGGAATGAGCAGTTCTTC
NA	TRBD1	TRBJ2-7	TRBV28	CASSLGGTGRGEQYF	TGTGCCAGCAGTTTGGGAGGGACAGGGCGAGGCGAGCAGTACTTC
few	NA	TRBJ2-7	TRBV10-1	CASTDLQCPGGHEQYF	TGCGCCAGCACTGACCTTCAATGCCCCGGGGGTCACGAGCAGTACTTC
NA	NA	TRBJ2-5	TRBV15	CATSIPRETQYF	TGTGCCACCAGCATCCCGAGAGAGACCCAGTACTTC
NA	NA	TRBJ2-3	TRBV30	CAWSGDTTDTQYF	TGTGCCTGGAGTGGGGACACTACAGATACGCAGTATTTT
NA	NA	TRBJ1-1	TRBV7-9	CASSSRGGDGDTEAFF	TGTGCCAGCAGCTCGAGAGGGGGGGATGGGGACACTGAAGCTTTCTTT
NA	TRBD1	TRBJ1-2	TRBV6-1	CASSIGQGGIYGYTF	TGTGCCAGCAGTATCGGACAGGGGGGAATCTATGGCTACACCTTC
NA	NA	TRBJ2-2	TRBV7-8	CASSPRDFNGGELFF	TGTGCCAGCAGCCCCCGGGACTTCAACGGCGGGGAGCTGTTTTTT
NA	NA	TRBJ2-7	TRBV5-4	CASSLPTSYEQYF	TGTGCCAGCAGCTTGCCCACCAGCTACGAGCAGTACTTC
NA	TRBD2	TRBJ2-1	TRBV6-5	CASSYGAGDRSEQFF	TGTGCCAGCAGTTACGGGGCGGGAGACCGTAGTGAGCAGTTCTTC
NA	NA	TRBJ1-2	TRBV9	CASSDHQGAPSGYTF	TGTGCCAGCAGCGATCATCAAGGGGCCCCATCCGGCTACACCTTC
few	TRBD1	TRBJ2-5	TRBV5-1	CASTGRGSGQETQYF	TGCGCCAGCACAGGCAGGGGGTCCGGCCAAGAGACCCAGTACTTC
few	TRBD1	TRBJ2-2	TRBV9	CASSPRGRQAGELFF	TGTGCCAGCAGCCCCAGGGGGAGACAGGCCGGGGAGCTGTTTTTT
NA	NA	TRBJ1-2	TRBV19	CASLPARDTSRGYTF	TGTGCCAGCCTCCCCGCCCGGGACACCTCACGGGGCTACACCTTC
NA	TRBD1	TRBJ1-1	TRBV30	CAWSRDWDRTNTEAFF	TGTGCCTGGAGTCGAGATTGGGACAGAACGAACACTGAAGCTTTCTTT
NA	TRBD1	TRBJ1-5	TRBV7-9	CASSSSGGGSNQPQHF	TGTGCCAGCAGCTCATCAGGGGGTGGGAGCAATCAGCCCCAGCATTTT
once	NA	TRBJ1-1	TRBV5-1	CASSLQGRAEAFF	TGCGCCAGCAGCTTACAGGGTCGGGCTGAAGCTTTCTTT